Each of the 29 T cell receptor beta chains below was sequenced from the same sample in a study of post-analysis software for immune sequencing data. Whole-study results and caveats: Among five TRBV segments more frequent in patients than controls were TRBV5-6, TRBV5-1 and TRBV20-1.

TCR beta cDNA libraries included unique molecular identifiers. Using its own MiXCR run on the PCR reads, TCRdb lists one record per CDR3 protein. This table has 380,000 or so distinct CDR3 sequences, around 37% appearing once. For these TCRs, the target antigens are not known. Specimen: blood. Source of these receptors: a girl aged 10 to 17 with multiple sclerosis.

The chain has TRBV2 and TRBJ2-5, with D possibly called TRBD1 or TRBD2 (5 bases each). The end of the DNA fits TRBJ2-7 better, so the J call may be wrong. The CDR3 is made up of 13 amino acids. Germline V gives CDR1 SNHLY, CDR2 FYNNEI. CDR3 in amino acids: CASKIGGEDEQYF. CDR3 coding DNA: TGTGCCAGCAAAATTGGGGGTGAAGACGAGCAGTACTTC.

The CDR3 region is CSVDETTRANTEAFF. CDR3 nucleotides: TGCAGCGTTGACGAGACCACCCGAGCGAACACTGAAGCTTTCTTT. V gene TRBV29-1 combines with J gene TRBJ1-1; D not resolved. The V and J ends lost 3 bases and 1 base respectively, with 15 bases between them. CDR3 size: 15 residues. CDR1 is SQVTM, CDR2 ANQGSEA, per germline.

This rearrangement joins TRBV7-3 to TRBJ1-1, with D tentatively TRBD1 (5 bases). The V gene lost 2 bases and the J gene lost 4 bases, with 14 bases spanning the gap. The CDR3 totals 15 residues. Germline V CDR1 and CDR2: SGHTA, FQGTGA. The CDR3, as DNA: TGTGCCAGCAGCTTACAGGGTGTAGGAAGCACTGAAGCTTTCTTT. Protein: CASSLQGVGSTEAFF. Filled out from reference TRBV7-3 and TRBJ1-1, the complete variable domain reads GAGVSQTPSNKVTEKGKYVELRCDPISGHTALYWYRQSLGQGPEFLIYFQGTGAADDSGLPNDRFFAVRPEGSVSTLKIQRTERGDSAVYLCASSLQGVGSTEAFFGQGTRLTVV.

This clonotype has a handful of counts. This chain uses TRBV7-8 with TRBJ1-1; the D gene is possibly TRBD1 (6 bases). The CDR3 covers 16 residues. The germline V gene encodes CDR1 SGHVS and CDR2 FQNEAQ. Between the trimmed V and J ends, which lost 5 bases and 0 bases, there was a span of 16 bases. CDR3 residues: CASSIRGGGLNTEAFF. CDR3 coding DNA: TGTGCCAGCAGCATTAGGGGGGGCGGATTGAACACTGAAGCTTTCTTT.

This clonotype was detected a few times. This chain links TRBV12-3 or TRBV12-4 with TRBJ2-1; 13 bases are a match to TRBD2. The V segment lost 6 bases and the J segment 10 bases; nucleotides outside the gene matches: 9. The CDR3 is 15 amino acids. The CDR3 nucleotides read TGTGCCAGCAGATCCCGACTAGCGGGGGGCCAGGAGCAGTTCTTC. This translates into CASRSRLAGGQEQFF.

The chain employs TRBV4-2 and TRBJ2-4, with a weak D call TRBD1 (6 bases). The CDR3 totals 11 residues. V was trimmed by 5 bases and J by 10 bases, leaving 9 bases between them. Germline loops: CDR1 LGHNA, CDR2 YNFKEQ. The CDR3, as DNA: TGTGCCAGCAGCGAAGGGGGAATTCAGTACTTC. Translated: CASSEGGIQYF.

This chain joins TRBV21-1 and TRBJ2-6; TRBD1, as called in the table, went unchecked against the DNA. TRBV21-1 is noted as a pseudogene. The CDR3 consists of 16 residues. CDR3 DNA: TGTGCCACTGACCCCGGAGATATCTCTGGGGCCAACGTCCAGACTTTC. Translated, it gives CATDPGDISGANVQTF.

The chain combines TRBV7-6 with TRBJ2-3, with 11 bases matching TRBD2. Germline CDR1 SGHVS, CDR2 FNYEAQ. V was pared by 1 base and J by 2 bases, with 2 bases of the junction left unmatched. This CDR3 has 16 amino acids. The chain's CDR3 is CASSLGLAGTTDTQYF. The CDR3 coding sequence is TGTGCCAGCAGCTTAGGACTAGCGGGGACCACAGATACGCAGTATTTT. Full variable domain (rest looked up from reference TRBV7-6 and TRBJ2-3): GAGVSQSPRYKVTKRGQDVALRCDPISGHVSLYWYRQALGQGPEFLTYFNYEAQQDKSGLPNDRFSAERPEGSISTLTIQRTEQRDSAMYRCASSLGLAGTTDTQYFGPGTRLTVL.

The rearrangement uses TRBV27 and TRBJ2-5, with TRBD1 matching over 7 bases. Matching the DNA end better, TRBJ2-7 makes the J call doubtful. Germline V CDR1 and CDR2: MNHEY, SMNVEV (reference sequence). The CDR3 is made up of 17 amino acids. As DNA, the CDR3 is TGTGCCAGCAGTCCCTCCCCCGGGACAGTCTTATTCTACGAGCAGTACTTC. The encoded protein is CASSPSPGTVLFYEQYF.

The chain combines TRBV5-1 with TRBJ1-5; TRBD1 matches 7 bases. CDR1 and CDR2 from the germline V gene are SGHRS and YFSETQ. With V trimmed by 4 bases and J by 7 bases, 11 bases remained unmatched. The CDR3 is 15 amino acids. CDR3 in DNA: TGCGCCAGCAGCCTAACAGGGGAAGGGCGACAGCCCCAGCATTTT. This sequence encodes CASSLTGEGRQPQHF.

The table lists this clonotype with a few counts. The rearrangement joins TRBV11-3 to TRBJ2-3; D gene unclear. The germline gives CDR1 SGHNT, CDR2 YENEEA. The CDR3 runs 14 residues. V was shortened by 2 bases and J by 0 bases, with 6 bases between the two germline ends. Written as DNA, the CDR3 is TGTGCCAGCAGCTTATTGGCTAGCACAGATACGCAGTATTTT. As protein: CASSLLASTDTQYF. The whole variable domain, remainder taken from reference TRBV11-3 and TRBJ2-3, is EAGVVQSPRYKIIEKKQPVAFWCNPISGHNTLYWYLQNLGQGPELLIRYENEEAVDDSQLPKDRFSAERLKGVDSTLKIQPAELGDSAVYLCASSLLASTDTQYFGPGTRLTVL.

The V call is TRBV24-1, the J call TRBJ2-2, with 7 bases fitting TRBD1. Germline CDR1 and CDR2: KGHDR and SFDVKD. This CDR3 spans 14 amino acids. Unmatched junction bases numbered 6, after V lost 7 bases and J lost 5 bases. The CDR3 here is CATRRQGETGELFF. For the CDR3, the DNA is TGTGCCACCAGACGGCAGGGGGAAACCGGGGAGCTGTTTTTT.

The CDR3 nucleotides read TGTGCCACCAGCAGAGATCGTCCCCAAGATACGCAGTATTTT. It encodes CATSRDRPQDTQYF. The chain uses TRBV15 and TRBJ2-3; D is undetermined. The germline gives CDR1 LNHNV, CDR2 YYDKDF (reference sequence). There are 14 residues in the CDR3. The V gene lost 0 bases and the J gene lost 5 bases, with 9 bases spanning the gap.

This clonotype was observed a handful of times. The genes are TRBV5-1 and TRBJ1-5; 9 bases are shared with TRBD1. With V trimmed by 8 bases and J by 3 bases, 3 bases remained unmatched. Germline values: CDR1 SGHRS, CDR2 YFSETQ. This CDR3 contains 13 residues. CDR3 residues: CASRDRDNQPQHF. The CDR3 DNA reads TGCGCCAGTAGGGACAGGGACAATCAGCCCCAGCATTTT.

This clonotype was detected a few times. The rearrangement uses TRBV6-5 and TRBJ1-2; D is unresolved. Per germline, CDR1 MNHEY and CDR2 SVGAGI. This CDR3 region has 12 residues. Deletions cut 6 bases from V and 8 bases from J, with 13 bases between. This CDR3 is CASSPVGLGYTF. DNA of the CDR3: TGTGCCAGCAGCCCCGTGGGGTTGGGCTACACCTTC.

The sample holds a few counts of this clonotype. The CDR3 DNA sequence: TGCGCCAGCAGCTTGGACTTGACTAGAGGTAATGAGCAGTTCTTC. This sequence encodes CASSLDLTRGNEQFF. The chain recombines TRBV5-1 with TRBJ2-1; maybe TRBD2 (6 bases). CDR3 length: 15 amino acids. The germline V gene has CDR1 SGHRS and CDR2 YFSETQ. V shed 0 bases and J shed 7 bases, with 14 bases lying between them. The whole variable domain, remainder taken from reference TRBV5-1 and TRBJ2-1, is KAGVTQTPRYLIKTRGQQVTLSCSPISGHRSVSWYQQTPGQGLQFLFEYFSETQRNKGNFPGRFSGRQFSNSRSEMNVSTLELGDSALYLCASSLDLTRGNEQFFGPGTRLTVL.

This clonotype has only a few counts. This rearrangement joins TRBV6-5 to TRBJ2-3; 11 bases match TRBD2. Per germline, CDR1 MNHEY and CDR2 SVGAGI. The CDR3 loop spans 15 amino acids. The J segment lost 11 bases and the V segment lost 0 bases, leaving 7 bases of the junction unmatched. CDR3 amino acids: CASSYSDSGGEEQYF. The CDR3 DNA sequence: TGTGCCAGCAGTTACTCGGATAGCGGGGGGGAAGAGCAGTATTTT.

The CDR3 reads CASRGGNEQYF. CDR3 nucleotides: TGTGCCAGCAGGGGCGGGAACGAGCAGTACTTC. The chain combines TRBV6-2 or TRBV6-3 with TRBJ2-7, with TRBD2 as a possible D gene (6 bases). CDR3 length: 11 amino acids. Germline V gives CDR1 MNHEY, CDR2 SVGEGT. Trimming pared 6 bases from V and 5 bases from J, leaving 8 bases between.

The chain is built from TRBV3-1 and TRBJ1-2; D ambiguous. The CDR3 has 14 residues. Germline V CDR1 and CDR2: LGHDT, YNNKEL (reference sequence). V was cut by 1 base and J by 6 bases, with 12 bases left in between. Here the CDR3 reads CASSQGRGENGYTF. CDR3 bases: TGTGCCAGCAGCCAAGGGAGAGGAGAGAATGGCTACACCTTC.

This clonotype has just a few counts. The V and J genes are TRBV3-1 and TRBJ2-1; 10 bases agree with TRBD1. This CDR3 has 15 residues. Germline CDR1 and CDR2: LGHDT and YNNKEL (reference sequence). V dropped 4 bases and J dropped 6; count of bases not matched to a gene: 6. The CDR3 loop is CASSRSGTGANEQFF. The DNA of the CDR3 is TGTGCCAGCAGCCGGTCAGGGACAGGGGCCAATGAGCAGTTCTTC.

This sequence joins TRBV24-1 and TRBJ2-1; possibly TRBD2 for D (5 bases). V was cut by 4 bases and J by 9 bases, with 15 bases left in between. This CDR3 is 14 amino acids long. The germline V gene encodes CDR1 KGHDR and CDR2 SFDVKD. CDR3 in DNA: TGTGCCACCAGTGACTCCGGACTCCCCATTGAGCAGTTCTTC. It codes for CATSDSGLPIEQFF.

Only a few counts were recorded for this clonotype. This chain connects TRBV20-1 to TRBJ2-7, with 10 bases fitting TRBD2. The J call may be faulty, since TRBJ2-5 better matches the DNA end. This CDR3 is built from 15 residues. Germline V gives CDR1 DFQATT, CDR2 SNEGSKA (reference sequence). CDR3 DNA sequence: TGCAGTGCTAGAGTAGGACTAGCGGTGTGGGAGACCCAGTACTTC. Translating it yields CSARVGLAVWETQYF.

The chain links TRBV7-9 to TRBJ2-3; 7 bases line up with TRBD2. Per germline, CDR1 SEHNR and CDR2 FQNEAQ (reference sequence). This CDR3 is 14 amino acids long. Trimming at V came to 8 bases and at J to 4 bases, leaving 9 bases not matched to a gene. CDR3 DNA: TGTGCCAGCCCGGGCCCGGGAGGCCCAGATACGCAGTATTTT. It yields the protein CASPGPGGPDTQYF.

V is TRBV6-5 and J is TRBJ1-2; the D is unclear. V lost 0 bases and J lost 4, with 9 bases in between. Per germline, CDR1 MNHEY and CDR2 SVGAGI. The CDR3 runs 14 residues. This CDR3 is CASSYSGSPYGYTF. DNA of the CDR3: TGTGCCAGCAGTTACTCCGGCAGTCCCTATGGCTACACCTTC.

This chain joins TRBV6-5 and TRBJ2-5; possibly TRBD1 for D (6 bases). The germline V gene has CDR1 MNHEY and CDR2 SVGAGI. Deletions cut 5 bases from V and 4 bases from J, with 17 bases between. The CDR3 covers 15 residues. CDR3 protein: CASSANSGERETQYF. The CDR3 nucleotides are TGTGCCAGCAGTGCCAATTCAGGGGAGAGAGAGACCCAGTACTTC.

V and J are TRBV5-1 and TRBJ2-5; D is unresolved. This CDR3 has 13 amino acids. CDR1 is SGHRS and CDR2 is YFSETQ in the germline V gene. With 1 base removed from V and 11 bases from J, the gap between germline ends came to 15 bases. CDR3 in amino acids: CASSLYGPDEQYF. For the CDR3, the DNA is TGCGCCAGCAGCTTGTACGGTCCGGATGAGCAGTACTTC. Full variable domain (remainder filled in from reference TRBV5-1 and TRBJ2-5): KAGVTQTPRYLIKTRGQQVTLSCSPISGHRSVSWYQQTPGQGLQFLFEYFSETQRNKGNFPGRFSGRQFSNSRSEMNVSTLELGDSALYLCASSLYGPDEQYFGPGTRLLVL.

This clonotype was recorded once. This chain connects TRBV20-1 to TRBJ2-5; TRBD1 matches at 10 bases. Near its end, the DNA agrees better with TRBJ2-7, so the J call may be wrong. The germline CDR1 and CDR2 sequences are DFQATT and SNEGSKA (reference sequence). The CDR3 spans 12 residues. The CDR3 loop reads CSALRQGAEQYF. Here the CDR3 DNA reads TGCAGTGCCCTCAGACAGGGGGCCGAGCAGTACTTC.

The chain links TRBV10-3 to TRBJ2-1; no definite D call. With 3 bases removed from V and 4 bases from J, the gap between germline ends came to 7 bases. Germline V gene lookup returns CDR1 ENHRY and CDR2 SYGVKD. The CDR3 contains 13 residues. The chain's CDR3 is CAISDPAYNEQFF. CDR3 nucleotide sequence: TGTGCCATCAGTGACCCAGCTTACAATGAGCAGTTCTTC.

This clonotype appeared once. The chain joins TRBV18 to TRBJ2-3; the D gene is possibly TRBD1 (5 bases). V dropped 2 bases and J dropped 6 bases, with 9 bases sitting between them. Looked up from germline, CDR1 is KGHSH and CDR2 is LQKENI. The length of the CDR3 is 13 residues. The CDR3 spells CASSPGHGDTQYF. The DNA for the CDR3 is TGTGCCAGCTCACCAGGACATGGGGATACGCAGTATTTT.